Each of the 7 T cell receptor beta chains below was sequenced from the same sample in a study of T cell responses to AZD1222 COVID-19 vaccine. Profiling relied on immunoSEQ multiplex PCR, and the TCRdb table lists in-frame clones only, not all of them. The sample has over 40,000 clones, about 88% seen once; the top ten hold 27%. The sample consisted of peripheral blood, taken on day 0 of AZD1222 vaccination. These receptors all come from an adult in good health.

V usage is TRBV27 and J usage is TRBJ2-1; D gene unclear. The CDR3 runs to 12 residues. Trimming left V 8 bases short and J 6 bases short, with 11 bases between. Germline loops: CDR1 MNHEY, CDR2 SMNVEV (reference sequence). The CDR3 DNA sequence: TGTGCCAGCCGTGGGATGCGCAATGAGCAGTTCTTC. It translates to CASRGMRNEQFF.

This clone appeared a single time. The chain links TRBV11-2 to TRBJ1-1; D perhaps matches TRBD1 (6 bases). V was trimmed by 1 base and J by 5 bases, leaving 11 bases between them. The CDR3 is 14 amino acids. Per germline, CDR1 SGHAT and CDR2 FQNNGV. CDR3 sequence reads: CASSLVAGATEAFF. CDR3 nucleotides: TGTGCCAGCAGCTTAGTAGCGGGGGCTACTGAAGCTTTCTTT.

This chain uses TRBV18 with TRBJ1-6; the match to TRBD1 covers 9 bases. Germline V lookup: CDR1 KGHSH, CDR2 LQKENI. The CDR3 consists of 15 residues. With 2 bases clipped from V and 10 bases from J, the junction kept 6 bases outside the gene matches. CDR3 sequence (DNA): TGTGCCAGCTCACCATCGACAGGGGGGGAATCACCCCTCCACTTT. It specifies CASSPSTGGESPLHF.

The chain couples TRBV28 to TRBJ2-3, with 8 bases fitting TRBD2. CDR1 MDHEN and CDR2 SYDVKM come from the germline V gene. The CDR3 contains 17 residues. With V trimmed by 5 bases and J by 1 base, 11 bases remained unmatched. The CDR3 region has the DNA TGTGCCAGCAGTACTCCTTTCGGACTAGCCCGCACAGATACGCAGTATTTT. As protein: CASSTPFGLARTDTQYF.

This clone occurred a few times. The chain recombines TRBV24-1 with TRBJ2-1; TRBD2 matches at 9 bases. The V gene end was trimmed by 5 bases and the J gene end by 3 bases; junction bases not matched to a gene: 4. Germline V lookup: CDR1 KGHDR, CDR2 SFDVKD. This CDR3 is 15 amino acids long. The CDR3 sequence: CATSGTSDLYNEQFF. The DNA for the CDR3 is TGTGCCACCAGTGGGACTAGCGACCTCTACAATGAGCAGTTCTTC.

By frequency in the sample, this clone is medium-sized. In the same sample, other DNA sequences code for this CDR3. The CDR3 nucleotides are TGTGCCAGCAGTGACGGGGCCTCTGGAAACACCATATATTTT. It is translated as CASSDGASGNTIYF. J is TRBJ1-3 and V is TRBV6-1, with TRBD1 as a possible D gene (5 bases). Germline CDR1 and CDR2: MNHNS and SASEGT. The CDR3 totals 14 residues. With 3 bases removed from V and 0 bases from J, the gap between germline ends came to 6 bases.

This chain connects TRBV7-9 to TRBJ1-3; 7 bases are a match to TRBD1. Germline V CDR1 and CDR2: SEHNR, FQNEAQ (reference sequence). Trimming took 5 bases from V and 0 from J; bases not matched to a gene: 7. The CDR3 loop spans 16 amino acids. The CDR3 sequence is CASSLGQPNSGNTIYF. The CDR3 DNA sequence: TGTGCCAGCAGCCTGGGACAGCCGAACTCTGGAAACACCATATATTTT.